A selection of T cell receptor beta chains follows, all from one sample in a study of T cell responses to AZD1222 COVID-19 vaccine. Sequencing used immunoSEQ multiplex PCR; TCRdb keeps in-frame clones, though not all of them. The table has approximately 150,000 clones, roughly 90% seen once. The sequencing here drew on peripheral blood, taken on day 0 of AZD1222 vaccination. These receptors all stem from an adult in good health. The CDR3 runs from the conserved cysteine through the conserved F or W. The D gene is left open where the match is weak. A row's size may be missing; if present it is once, few, many or a size class.

CDR3: CASSQDAGNQPQHF
DNA: TGTGCCAGCAGCCAAGATGCTGGCAATCAGCCCCAGCATTTT
J: TRBJ1-5
size: -
D: -
V: TRBV3-1/TRBV3-2

CDR3: CASSQLADRVNTDTQYF
DNA: TGTGCCAGCAGCCAACTCGCAGATCGAGTTAACACAGATACGCAGTATTTT
J: TRBJ2-3
size: -
D: -
V: TRBV14

CDR3: CASSAGSGETQYF
DNA: TGCGCCAGCAGTGCAGGGAGCGGGGAGACCCAGTACTTC
J: TRBJ2-5
size: -
D: -
V: TRBV10-1

CDR3: CASSLAAGEQFF
DNA: TGTGCCAGCAGCTTGGCCGCGGGGGAGCAGTTCTTC
J: TRBJ2-1
size: -
D: -
V: TRBV5-4

CDR3: CASSGRTNEKLFF
DNA: TGTGCCAGCAGTGGGAGAACTAATGAAAAACTGTTTTTT
J: TRBJ1-4
size: -
D: -
V: TRBV2

CDR3: CASATGTGGNAYNSPLHF
DNA: TGTGCCAGCGCCACCGGGACAGGGGGCAACGCCTATAATTCACCCCTCCACTTT
J: TRBJ1-6
size: -
D: TRBD1
V: TRBV5-4

CDR3: CASGYGRNTEAFF
DNA: TGTGCTAGTGGTTACGGGAGGAACACTGAAGCTTTCTTT
J: TRBJ1-1
size: once
D: -
V: TRBV12-5

CDR3: CASFPSGTGGEKLFF
DNA: TGTGCCAGCTTTCCCTCCGGGACAGGGGGCGAAAAACTGTTTTTT
J: TRBJ1-4
size: -
D: TRBD1
V: TRBV6-5

CDR3: CASSQAAGYYEQYF
DNA: TGCGCCAGCAGCCAAGCTGCAGGCTACTACGAGCAGTACTTC
J: TRBJ2-7
size: -
D: -
V: TRBV4-1

CDR3: CASSPGDRNEAFF
DNA: TGTGCCAGCTCACCAGGGGATCGTAATGAAGCTTTCTTT
J: TRBJ1-1
size: -
D: -
V: TRBV18

CDR3: CASRLEPLPPYNEQFF
DNA: TGTGCAAGTCGCTTAGAACCCTTACCTCCCTACAATGAGCAGTTCTTC
J: TRBJ2-1
size: -
D: -
V: TRBV12-2

CDR3: CASSVLGADTQYF
DNA: TGTGCCAGCAGCGTATTAGGGGCAGATACGCAGTATTTT
J: TRBJ2-3
size: -
D: -
V: TRBV7-2

CDR3: CASSPKAETQYF
DNA: TGTGCCAGCAGCCCAAAGGCGGAGACCCAGTACTTC
J: TRBJ2-5
size: -
D: -
V: TRBV7-2

CDR3: CASSQGLRSLINNEQFF
DNA: TGCGCCAGCAGCCAAGGGTTGCGCTCTCTAATTAACAATGAGCAGTTCTTC
J: TRBJ2-1
size: -
D: -
V: TRBV4-3

CDR3: CAWRHPGRLNTEAFF
DNA: TGTGCCTGGAGACACCCCGGACGCCTGAACACTGAAGCTTTCTTT
J: TRBJ1-1
size: -
D: -
V: TRBV30

CDR3: CGAGTGPYEQYF
DNA: TGTGGGGCCGGGACTGGGCCCTACGAGCAGTACTTC
J: TRBJ2-7
size: once
D: -
V: TRBV6-5

CDR3: CASRTIQFPYEQYF
DNA: TGTGCCAGCAGAACAATCCAATTTCCCTACGAGCAGTACTTC
J: TRBJ2-7
size: -
D: -
V: TRBV6-5

CDR3: CASSLRAGGEAFF
DNA: TGCGCCAGCAGCTTGAGAGCAGGGGGTGAAGCTTTCTTT
J: TRBJ1-1
size: few
D: TRBD1
V: TRBV5-1

CDR3: CASSPGQGAGNEQFF
DNA: TGTGCCAGCTCACCGGGACAGGGGGCAGGAAATGAGCAGTTCTTC
J: TRBJ2-1
size: once
D: TRBD1
V: TRBV18

CDR3: CASRTLNTEAFF
DNA: TGTGCCAGCAGGACCCTGAACACTGAAGCTTTCTTT
J: TRBJ1-1
size: -
D: -
V: TRBV28

CDR3: CASSQDRLAENTGELFF
DNA: TGCGCCAGCAGCCAAGATAGACTAGCGGAAAACACCGGGGAGCTGTTTTTT
J: TRBJ2-2
size: -
D: TRBD2
V: TRBV4-1

CDR3: CASIQGFSYEQYF
DNA: TGTGCCAGCATTCAGGGTTTCTCCTACGAGCAGTACTTC
J: TRBJ2-7
size: -
D: -
V: TRBV28

CDR3: CASSLASIASGLETQYF
DNA: TGTGCCAGCAGCTTAGCGTCAATAGCTAGCGGGTTGGAGACCCAGTACTTC
J: TRBJ2-5
size: -
D: TRBD2
V: TRBV7-2

CDR3: CASSYLREVLRDEQFF
DNA: TGTGCCAGCAGTTATTTGCGGGAGGTCCTCAGGGATGAGCAGTTCTTC
J: TRBJ2-1
size: few
D: TRBD2
V: TRBV6-2/TRBV6-3

CDR3: CSASGDRAAFF
DNA: TGCAGTGCTTCCGGGGACAGGGCAGCTTTCTTT
J: TRBJ1-1
size: -
D: TRBD1
V: TRBV20-1

CDR3: CASSFLDREANYGYTF
DNA: TGTGCCAGCAGCTTCTTGGACAGGGAAGCTAACTATGGCTACACCTTC
J: TRBJ1-2
size: few
D: TRBD1
V: TRBV5-6

CDR3: CASSVRQGTADTQYF
DNA: TGTGCCAGCAGTGTACGACAGGGGACAGCAGATACGCAGTATTTT
J: TRBJ2-3
size: -
D: TRBD1
V: TRBV2

CDR3: CASSLASGTQYEQYF
DNA: TGTGCCAGCAGCTTGGCCTCGGGGACTCAGTACGAGCAGTACTTC
J: TRBJ2-7
size: -
D: -
V: TRBV5-4